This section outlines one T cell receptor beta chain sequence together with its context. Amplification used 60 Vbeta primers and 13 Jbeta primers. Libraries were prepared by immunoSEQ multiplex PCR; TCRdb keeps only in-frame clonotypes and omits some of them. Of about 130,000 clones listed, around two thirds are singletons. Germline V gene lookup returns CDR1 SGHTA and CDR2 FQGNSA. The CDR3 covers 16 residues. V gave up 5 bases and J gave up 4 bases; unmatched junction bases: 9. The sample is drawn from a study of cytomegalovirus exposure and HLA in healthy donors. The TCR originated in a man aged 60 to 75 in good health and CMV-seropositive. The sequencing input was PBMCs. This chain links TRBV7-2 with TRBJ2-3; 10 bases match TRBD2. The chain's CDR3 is CASSRKVAGGADTQYF. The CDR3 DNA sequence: TGTGCCAGCAGCAGAAAGGTAGCGGGGGGTGCAGATACGCAGTATTTT.